These 12 T cell receptor beta chains share one sample of origin, sequenced in a study of naive and memory T cell subsets. Two oligonucleotides, mixed equimolar, formed the beta constant-region primer covering TRBC1 and TRBC2. TCRdb analysed the UMI-ligation and nested PCR reads with MiXCR anew, one entry per CDR3 protein. The sample comprises around 23,000 distinct CDR3 sequences, approximately 11% of which are singletons, and 15% to 20% rests with the top ten. The sequenced sample consisted of central memory CD8+ T cells from blood. The receptors stem from a human donor in good health.

The chain links TRBV9 to TRBJ1-2, with unresolved D. V lost 3 bases and J lost 8, with 11 bases in between. Germline-derived CDR1 and CDR2 are SGDLS and YYNGEE. The CDR3 length is 12 residues. CDR3 coding DNA: TGTGCCAGCAGCGCTTCCTCGTGGGGCTACACCTTC. This sequence encodes CASSASSWGYTF.

This clonotype was detected many times. The rearrangement joins TRBV7-9 to TRBJ2-7, with a possible D match to TRBD1 (6 bases). This CDR3 is built from 15 residues. Per the germline V gene, CDR1 is SEHNR and CDR2 is FQNEAQ (reference sequence). V lost 8 bases and J 4 bases, leaving 21 bases between the germline ends. The CDR3 is CASVRGAGASYEQYF. The CDR3 bases are TGTGCCAGCGTGCGCGGAGCAGGGGCCTCATACGAGCAGTACTTC.

The gene calls are TRBV18 and TRBJ2-7; tentative D call: TRBD1 (6 bases). The CDR3 covers 13 residues. Germline lookup yields CDR1 KGHSH and CDR2 LQKENI. The ends were cut back, 1 base at V and 2 bases at J, with 6 bases in the middle. The CDR3 nucleotides are TGTGCCAGCTCACCACAGGGGGCCTACGAGCAGTACTTC. Translating it yields CASSPQGAYEQYF.

This clonotype has only a few counts. The CDR3 coding sequence is TGTGCCAGCAGCTCACCCCCGAGAGGTCTAGCGGGCGCTCTCCAAGAGACCCAGTACTTC. Residues: CASSSPPRGLAGALQETQYF. The chain links TRBV7-8 to TRBJ2-5; TRBD2 aligns across 8 bases. CDR3 length: 20 amino acids. The V gene end was trimmed by 4 bases and the J gene end by 1 base; junction bases not matched to a gene: 20. The germline V gene encodes CDR1 SGHVS and CDR2 FQNEAQ.

In its sample, this clonotype was seen a few times. The chain joins TRBV12-3 or TRBV12-4 to TRBJ1-5; 8 nucleotides agree with TRBD1. The J segment lost 0 bases and the V segment lost 5 bases, leaving 3 bases of the junction unmatched. The length of the CDR3 is 15 residues. DNA of the CDR3: TGTGCCAGCAGTCACGGGACAGGTAGCAATCAGCCCCAGCATTTT. It codes for CASSHGTGSNQPQHF.

V is TRBV28 and J is TRBJ1-1; 7 bases are shared with TRBD1. V was pared by 6 bases and J by 4 bases, with 5 bases of the junction left unmatched. Germline V gene sequence: CDR1 MDHEN, CDR2 SYDVKM. CDR3 length equals 13 residues. The CDR3 nucleotides are TGTGCCAGCAGCTTCCACAGGGGCACTGAAGCTTTCTTT. It yields the protein CASSFHRGTEAFF.

The chain is built from TRBV7-8 and TRBJ2-7, with 7 bases fitting TRBD1. CDR1 SGHVS and CDR2 FQNEAQ come from the germline V gene. The CDR3 runs to 15 residues. Trimming at V came to 0 bases and at J to 0 bases, leaving 2 bases not matched to a gene. The CDR3: CASSLAQGPSYEQYF. The CDR3 nucleotides read TGTGCCAGCAGCTTAGCACAGGGGCCCTCCTACGAGCAGTACTTC.

This clonotype was seen more than once but under ten times. The junction differs from germline at one of its ends, possibly a read error. This chain joins TRBV6-6 and TRBJ2-3, with D hard to call. The germline V gene encodes CDR1 MNHNY and CDR2 SVGAGI (reference sequence). The CDR3 covers 14 residues. CDR3: CASSHSSETDTQYF. CDR3 in DNA: TGTGCCAGCAGTCACTCGTCAGAAACAGATACGCAGTATTTT.

The CDR3 sequence: CASSGTGNRQPQHF. The CDR3 coding sequence is TGTGCCAGCAGCGGAACAGGGAATCGGCAGCCCCAGCATTTT. The chain employs TRBV11-2 and TRBJ1-5; a possible D gene is TRBD1 (6 bases). V dropped 5 bases and J dropped 7 bases, with 15 bases sitting between them. CDR3 length equals 14 residues. From germline, CDR1 is SGHAT and CDR2 FQNNGV.

This clonotype came up a few times. V usage is TRBV24-1 and J usage is TRBJ2-6; D gene uncertain. Trimming took 6 bases from V and 1 from J, leaving 0 bases between them. This CDR3 has 12 residues. The V gene's germline CDR1 is KGHDR and CDR2 SFDVKD. The CDR3 bases are TGTGCCACCAGTTCTGGGGCCAACGTCCTGACTTTC. Its translation: CATSSGANVLTF.

The chain combines TRBV20-1 with TRBJ2-7; D is ambiguous. The ends were cut back, 4 bases at V and 3 bases at J, with 16 bases in the middle. Germline V gene sequence: CDR1 DFQATT, CDR2 SNEGSKA (reference sequence). The CDR3 covers 14 residues. The CDR3 loop is CSAKDGFRDYEQYF. CDR3 nucleotide sequence: TGCAGTGCTAAGGACGGGTTTAGGGACTACGAGCAGTACTTC.

This clonotype was observed a few times. CDR3 bases: TGTGCCAGCAGTGAGGGTGACAGGGCGAAAAATCAGCCCCAGCATTTT. It specifies CASSEGDRAKNQPQHF. The rearrangement uses TRBV2 and TRBJ1-5; 7 nucleotides agree with TRBD1. This CDR3 contains 16 residues. The V and J ends lost 3 bases and 4 bases, in that order; junction bases with no gene match: 9. Germline CDR1 reads SNHLY; CDR2 reads FYNNEI.